This T cell receptor (beta chain) was retrieved from a study of CD8 T cells in ankylosing spondylitis. Study-wide results and caveats: Clones tied to disease were said to be significantly enriched in matched ankylosing spondylitis synovial fluid. Blood from ankylosing spondylitis patients appeared to carry a characteristic roughly 8-variant TCR beta motif.

With regard to this clonotype: As yet, its antigen is unknown.

Between the trimmed V and J ends, which lost 0 bases and 8 bases, there was a span of 8 bases. The CDR3 loop spans 13 amino acids. TCRdb re-called the 5' RACE reads through MiXCR, storing one row per CDR3 protein. Among hundreds of thousands of distinct CDR3 sequences listed, about 12% were seen once. The clonotype was recovered from a male donor with ankylosing spondylitis. The chain combines TRBV12-3 or TRBV12-4 with TRBJ2-1, with D hard to call. The sequenced sample was blood, either unsorted or a sorted T cell fraction (not recorded which). This CDR3 is CASSLARGYEQFF. The DNA of the CDR3 is TGTGCCAGCAGTTTAGCTAGAGGTTATGAGCAGTTCTTC.